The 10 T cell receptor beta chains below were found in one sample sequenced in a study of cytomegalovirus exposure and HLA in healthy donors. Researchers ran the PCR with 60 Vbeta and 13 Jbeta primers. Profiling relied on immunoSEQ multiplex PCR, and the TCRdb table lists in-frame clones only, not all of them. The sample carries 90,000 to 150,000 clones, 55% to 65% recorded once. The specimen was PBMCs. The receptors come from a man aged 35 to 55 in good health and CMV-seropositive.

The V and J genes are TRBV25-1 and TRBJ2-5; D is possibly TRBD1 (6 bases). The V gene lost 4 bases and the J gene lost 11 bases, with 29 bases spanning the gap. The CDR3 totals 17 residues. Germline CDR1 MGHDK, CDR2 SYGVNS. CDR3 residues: CASSGYSQGPSFGEQYF. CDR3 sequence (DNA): TGTGCCAGCAGTGGTTATTCTCAGGGGCCCTCGTTTGGGGAGCAGTACTTC.

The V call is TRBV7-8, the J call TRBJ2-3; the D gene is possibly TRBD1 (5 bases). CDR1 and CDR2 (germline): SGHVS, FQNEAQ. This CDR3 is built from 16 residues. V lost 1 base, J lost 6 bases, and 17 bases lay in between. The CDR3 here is CASSLGAGQVGDTQYF. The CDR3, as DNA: TGTGCCAGCAGCTTAGGGGCAGGGCAGGTGGGGGATACGCAGTATTTT. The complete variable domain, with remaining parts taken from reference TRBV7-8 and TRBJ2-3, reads GAGVSQSPRYKVAKRGQDVALRCDPISGHVSLFWYQQALGQGPEFLTYFQNEAQLDKSGLPSDRFFAERPEGSVSTLKIQRTQQEDSAVYLCASSLGAGQVGDTQYFGPGTRLTVL.

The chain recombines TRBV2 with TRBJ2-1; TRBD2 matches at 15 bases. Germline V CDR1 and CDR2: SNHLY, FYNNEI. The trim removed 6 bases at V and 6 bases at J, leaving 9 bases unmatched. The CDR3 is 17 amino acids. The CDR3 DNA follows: TGTGCCAGCAGCGTAACCGGGACTAGCGGGAGGTCCAATGAGCAGTTCTTC. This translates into CASSVTGTSGRSNEQFF.

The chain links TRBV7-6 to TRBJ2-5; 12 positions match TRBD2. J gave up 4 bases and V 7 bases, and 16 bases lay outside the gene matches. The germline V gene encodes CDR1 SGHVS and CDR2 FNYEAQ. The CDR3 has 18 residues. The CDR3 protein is CASTHYTTLAGGIETQYF. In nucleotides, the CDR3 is TGTGCCAGCACCCACTACACCACGCTAGCGGGAGGGATAGAGACCCAGTACTTC.

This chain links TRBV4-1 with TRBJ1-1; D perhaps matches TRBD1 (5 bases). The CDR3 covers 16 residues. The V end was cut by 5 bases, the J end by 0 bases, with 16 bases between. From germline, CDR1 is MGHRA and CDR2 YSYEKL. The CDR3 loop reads CASSGRGGRLNTEAFF. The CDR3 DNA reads TGCGCCAGCAGCGGAAGGGGAGGCAGACTGAACACTGAAGCTTTCTTT.

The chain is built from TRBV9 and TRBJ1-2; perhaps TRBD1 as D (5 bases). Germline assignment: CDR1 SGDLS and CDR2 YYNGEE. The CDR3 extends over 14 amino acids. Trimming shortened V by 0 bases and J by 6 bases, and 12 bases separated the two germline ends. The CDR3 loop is CASSVAEGSDGYTF. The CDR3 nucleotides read TGTGCCAGCAGCGTAGCGGAGGGGAGTGATGGCTACACCTTC.

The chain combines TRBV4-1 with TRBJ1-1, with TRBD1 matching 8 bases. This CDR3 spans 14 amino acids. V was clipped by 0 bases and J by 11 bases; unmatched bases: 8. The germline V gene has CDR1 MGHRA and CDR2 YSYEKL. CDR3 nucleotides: TGCGCCAGCAGCCAAGATTGGGGGGACAGGTGCGCTTTCTTT. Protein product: CASSQDWGDRCAFF.

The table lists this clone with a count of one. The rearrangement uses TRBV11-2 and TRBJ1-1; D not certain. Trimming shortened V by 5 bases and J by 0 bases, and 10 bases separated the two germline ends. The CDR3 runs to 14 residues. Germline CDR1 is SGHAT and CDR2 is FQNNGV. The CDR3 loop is CASSVQLLNTEAFF. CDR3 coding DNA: TGTGCCAGCAGCGTACAGTTACTGAACACTGAAGCTTTCTTT.

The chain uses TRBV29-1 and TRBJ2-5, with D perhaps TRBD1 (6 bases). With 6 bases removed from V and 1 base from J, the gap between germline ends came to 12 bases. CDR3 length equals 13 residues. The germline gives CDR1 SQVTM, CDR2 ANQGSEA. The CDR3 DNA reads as TGCAGCGTCTACAGGGACCTCCAAGAGACCCAGTACTTC. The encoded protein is CSVYRDLQETQYF.

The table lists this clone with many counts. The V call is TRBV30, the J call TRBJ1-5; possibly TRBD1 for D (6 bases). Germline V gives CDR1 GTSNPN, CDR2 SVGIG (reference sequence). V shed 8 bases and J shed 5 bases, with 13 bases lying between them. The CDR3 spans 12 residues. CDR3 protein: CALGHSHQPQHF. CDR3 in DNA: TGTGCCCTGGGACATTCGCATCAGCCCCAGCATTTT.